The subject of this entry is one T cell receptor (beta chain). Its antigen remains unidentified. Base qualities are missing; no much larger clone stands one base away. Based on the germline V gene, the CDR1 and CDR2 sequences are SGHVS and FQNEAQ. The junction shows trimming of 5 bases on V and 7 bases on J, plus 19 bases between the germline ends. From cysteine to phenylalanine, the CDR3 is 15 amino acids long. Kept here is only the CDR3 DNA, which spans 45 bases and is read in frame from base 1. The data are from a study of cytomegalovirus exposure and HLA in healthy donors (dated by TCRdb to about 2017). Regarding the complete study: An earlier analysis of some 600 of the donors reported 276 Gb of sequence data and 117 million unique TCR beta sequences obtained from approximately 180 million T cells. Around 300 gigabases of sequencing data and tens of millions of unique TCR sequences were included in an early release covering about 600 HLA-typed donors. Of the 300 to 500 genotyped donors, over 80% were placed in the genetic ancestry cluster associated with self-reported Caucasian donors. The study aimed to test whether signatures of past pathogen exposure could be identified by cataloging public T cell receptors. The T cell repertoires of several hundred subjects were profiled by immunosequencing and related to cytomegalovirus serostatus. A separate validation cohort of more than 100 different subjects was used in addition to the 666-subject first cohort. High-throughput TCR immunosequencing, statistical association of individual TCRs with disease status, and machine learning were combined to predict cytomegalovirus infection status. To study patterns of TCR occurrence, a later analysis re-analyzed previously published TCR beta repertoires from 600 to 750 donors and added high-resolution HLA genotyping. In the later analysis, no new phenotypic data were used to find candidate immune exposures; instead, reliance was placed on TCR beta sequences and their occurrence across donors. An earlier analysis of around 580 of the donors used high-throughput TCR beta sequencing to judge whether each TCR beta V gene segment behaved as functional or pseudogenic. Alongside the repertoire data, information on donor age, sex, ethnicity and CMV serostatus was compiled. A later genetic analysis took genome-wide SNP genotypes for about three fifths of the 666 donors and used that subset as a discovery cohort. Every repertoire in the discovery cohort had been generated on one and the same sequencing platform. Class I and class II HLA loci were covered by the typing at four-digit resolution. Typing coverage differed by locus: A, B, C, DRB1 and DQB1 were typed in roughly 620-630 donors, DQA1 in roughly 500, DPA1 in around 580, and DPB1 in about 450. Four or five DR-DQ haplotypes were handled as single units for association and clustering because linkage in the cohort was strong. Among several hundred genotyped donors of the cohort, an average of approximately 240,000 unique TCR beta nucleotide sequences was sequenced per donor, of which about 18% were non-productive. The study at large found these results: Cytomegalovirus status was reported to be diagnosed by the classifier with high specificity and sensitivity in both the original and validation cohorts. A later analysis found that most CMV-associated TCR beta chains appeared HLA-restricted, with HLA associations seemingly driven largely by CMV exposure. Strong co-occurrence of HLA alleles, especially DR and DQ, made assigning TCR associations to individual alleles difficult. Several of the top co-occurrence clusters appeared to be linked to parvovirus B19, influenza, CMV and Epstein-Barr virus, according to a later analysis. Because some donors lacked HLA typing at each locus, the association tests relied only on the typed subset. Roughly uniform sequencing depth across donors was assumed in presence/absence analyses, although this assumption may not hold. A total of 150 to 200 TCR beta chains were listed by the study as associated with cytomegalovirus. In a later analysis, HLA-associated TCR beta chains were found to be more clonally expanded and to have lower generation probabilities than equally common non-associated chains. In a later analysis, over 15,000 TCR beta sequences were associated with specific HLA alleles at a false discovery rate of 0.05. According to a later genetic analysis, donors in an Asian-associated ancestry cluster had fewer N-insertions in productive TCRs than the approximately 610-donor mean. A few of the identified cytomegalovirus-associated TCR beta chains were confirmed in vitro to be specific for cytomegalovirus antigens. The sequencing pipeline was judged likely to have produced a cluster of highly shared sequence variants as a technical artifact. Seventeen rarely observed V segments, including chromosome 9 orphons, were excluded from the earlier analysis of several hundred of the donors because counts were too low. A later genetic analysis associated a missense DCLRE1C variant with V-gene and J-gene trimming of TCR beta chains, and an independent cohort replicated the association. In a later analysis, the rate of TCR association differed among HLA loci, with DRB1 alleles having the most associated TCRs and HLA-C alleles having the fewest. Correlated functional status among segregating V segments might be attributable to linkage disequilibrium, but an unknown experimental factor could not be ruled out. CMV serostatus was the only immune exposure information available for the cohort. Only TCR beta chains were sequenced in this cohort, and the absence of alpha or paired-chain data limited detectable features. According to the authors, the approach could potentially be generalized to other disease states and immunological phenotypes. Broadly in line with IMGT annotations, most TCR beta V segments showed up in productive rearrangements about 90% or about 30% of the time in an earlier analysis of about 500 of the donors. Some IMGT-functional V segments, including TRBV6-2 and TRBV6-3, could not be told apart with the 87-base-pair reads, so those segments were excluded. A further reported finding was that TCR beta sequences accurately predicted the HLA-A and HLA-B alleles for most subjects in the first cohort. Most TCR sequences were observed very rarely across donors, whereas some public TCRs were present in many individuals.

Receptor amplification or capture employed the immunoSEQ multiplex PCR assay. For the multiplex PCR, a mixture combining 60 forward primers for TCR Vbeta segments and 13 reverse primers for TCR Jbeta segments was used. The CDR3 region of rearranged TCR beta genes was amplified from genomic DNA with a multiplex PCR assay. The amplified TCR beta libraries were sequenced on the Illumina HiSeq System as 87-base-pair reads. Processing in the source paper ran as follows. A later analysis counted approximately 76 million unique TCR beta chains across the 640 or so repertoires, and some 11 million of these chains were shared by at least two donors. Raw reads were error-corrected and collapsed into unique sequences by a nearest-neighbor algorithm in which closely related sequences were merged to remove PCR and sequencing errors. To assign V, D and J gene segments, CDR3 sequences were aligned to IMGT reference sequences. For a sequence to be retained, at least a six-nucleotide match to both a V gene segment and a J gene segment was required. Rearrangements were classified as productive when the CDR3 lacked stop codons and remained in frame with V and J, and all other rearrangements were classified as non-productive. Following IMGT convention, CDR3 was defined as the stretch from the second conserved V-encoded cysteine to the conserved J-encoded phenylalanine. Sequences without an unambiguous match to a single V gene segment were excluded from the earlier analysis of 587 of the donors. In an earlier analysis of several hundred of the donors, V segments were called functional above 56.7% productive rearrangements and were called segregating when the between-donor standard deviation exceeded 5%. A statistical classification framework was developed to diagnose cytomegalovirus status using the catalog of TCR beta chain sequences. A later analysis assigned V and J genes by comparing TCR nucleotide sequences with IMGT/GENE-DB human TR gene sequences. Using the TCRdist pipeline, a later analysis assigned CDR3 sequences along with most-parsimonious VDJ recombination scenarios. A later analysis defined each TCR beta chain by its CDR3 amino acid sequence plus V-gene family, and excluded reads lacking a unique V-gene family. To address suspected cross-contamination and a sequencing artifact, a later analysis removed roughly 640 highly shared, low-generation-probability nucleotide sequences. A later analysis calculated a clonal expansion index for each public chain from normalized within-repertoire ranks of inferred template counts. In a later analysis, generation probabilities were computed using a VDJ recombination model fitted to out-of-frame rearrangements, and the results were checked against IGoR. A later analysis scored TCR-TCR, TCR-HLA and TCR-CMV co-occurrence with hypergeometric tests, applying a repertoire-size bias correction to TCR pairs. A later analysis estimated false discovery rates by permuting HLA or CMV assignments 20 times. A later analysis grouped co-occurring TCRs with DBSCAN, adding TCRdist sequence similarity when clustering within HLA-allele-positive subsets. Repertoires with fewer than 30,000 or more than 120,000 public chains, plus five repertoires with anomalous nucleotide sharing, were excluded from co-occurrence clustering. Here the immuneACCESS table is served through TCRdb, limited to in-frame sequences with V and J called. Missing clones are a known gap in these copies; in checked studies unresolved V genes cover under half, and the rest lacks a known reason. Clone size and V and J calls were adopted from that table, with D and trimming inferred from the DNA. In this sample the table shows roughly 100,000 clones, roughly two thirds of which occur a single time. 2.8% of the sample is held by the ten biggest clonotypes.

The cohort was made up of about 610 healthy bone marrow donors. All cohort members were sampled while nominally healthy, although unrecorded immune exposures were likely present. The donor tested CMV seronegative, placing the donor among the roughly 340 seronegative members of the cohort. A peripheral blood sample was collected from each donor, and TCR beta sequencing was performed on peripheral blood mononuclear cells. Genomic DNA extraction from the blood cell samples was performed with the Qiagen DNeasy Blood Extraction Kit. Sequenced input: PBMCs. This receptor was obtained from a female donor in good health and CMV-seronegative. Recombination linked TRBV7-8 to TRBJ2-3; a weak D assignment points to TRBD2 (6 bases agree). The CDR3 has the sequence CASSPEGIDPNTQYF. In nucleotides, the sequence is TGTGCCAGCAGCCCGGAGGGTATCGATCCAAATACGCAGTATTTT.